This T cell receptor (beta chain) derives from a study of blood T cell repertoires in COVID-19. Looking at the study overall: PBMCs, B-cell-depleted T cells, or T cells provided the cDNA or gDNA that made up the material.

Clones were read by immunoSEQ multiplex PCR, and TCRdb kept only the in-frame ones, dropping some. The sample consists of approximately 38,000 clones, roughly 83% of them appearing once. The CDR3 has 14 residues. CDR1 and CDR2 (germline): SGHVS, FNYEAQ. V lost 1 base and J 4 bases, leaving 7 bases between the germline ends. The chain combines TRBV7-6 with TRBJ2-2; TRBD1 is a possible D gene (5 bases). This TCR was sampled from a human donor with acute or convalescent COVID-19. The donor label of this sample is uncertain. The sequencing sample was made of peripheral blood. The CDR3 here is CASSLVTGTGELFF. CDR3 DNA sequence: TGTGCCAGCAGCTTAGTTACAGGCACCGGGGAGCTGTTTTTT. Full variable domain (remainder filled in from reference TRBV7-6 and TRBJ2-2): GAGVSQSPRYKVTKRGQDVALRCDPISGHVSLYWYRQALGQGPEFLTYFNYEAQQDKSGLPNDRFSAERPEGSISTLTIQRTEQRDSAMYRCASSLVTGTGELFFGEGSRLTVL.